One sample yielded the 27 T cell receptor beta chains listed below, sequenced in a study of cytomegalovirus exposure and HLA in healthy donors. Method: immunoSEQ multiplex PCR; TCRdb's copy keeps in-frame clones and lacks some. The table shows 100,000 or so clones, with around 87% occurring only once. The sequenced material came from PBMCs. Source of these receptors: a woman between 18 and 29 years old in good health and CMV-seropositive.

The V and J genes are TRBV7-9 and TRBJ1-1; 9 bases are a match to TRBD1. Germline V gene lookup returns CDR1 SEHNR and CDR2 FQNEAQ (reference sequence). The CDR3 runs to 16 residues. V lost 0 bases to trimming and J lost 0 bases; unmatched junction nucleotides: 2. The CDR3 loop reads CASSLAGTGLNTEAFF. The CDR3 region has the DNA TGTGCCAGCAGCTTAGCGGGGACAGGGTTGAACACTGAAGCTTTCTTT.

This chain connects TRBV12-5 to TRBJ1-4; TRBD1 matches 7 bases. CDR3 size: 14 residues. Germline V gives CDR1 LGHNT, CDR2 FRNRAP. Trimming took 1 base from V and 8 from J; bases not matched to a gene: 4. The CDR3 loop reads CASGLGQGAEKLFF. The CDR3 DNA reads as TGTGCTAGTGGTTTGGGACAGGGAGCAGAAAAACTGTTTTTT. The variable domain in full, with the rest retrieved from reference TRBV12-5 and TRBJ1-4, is DARVTQTPRHKVTEMGQEVTMRCQPILGHNTVFWYRQTMMQGLELLAYFRNRAPLDDSGMPKDRFSAEMPDATLATLKIQPSEPRDSAVYFCASGLGQGAEKLFFGSGTQLSVL.

V and J are TRBV7-9 and TRBJ1-2; D perhaps matches TRBD1 (6 bases). The CDR3 is 17 residues long. The germline V gene has CDR1 SEHNR and CDR2 FQNEAQ (reference sequence). Trimming took off 2 bases at V and 3 bases at J, with 19 bases between the two ends. The CDR3 sequence: CASSLRRGSGVHYGYTF. The CDR3 bases are TGTGCCAGCAGCTTAAGAAGGGGGTCCGGGGTCCACTATGGCTACACCTTC. Based on the CDR3 plus reference TRBV7-9 and TRBJ1-2, the full variable domain is DTGVSQNPRHKITKRGQNVTFRCDPISEHNRLYWYRQTLGQGPEFLTYFQNEAQLEKSRLLSDRFSAERPKGSFSTLEIQRTEQGDSAMYLCASSLRRGSGVHYGYTFGSGTRLTVV.

The V call is TRBV7-3, the J call TRBJ1-1; a possible D gene is TRBD1 (5 bases). CDR1 is SGHTA and CDR2 is FQGTGA in the germline V gene. The V end was cut by 0 bases, the J end by 3 bases, with 11 bases between. The CDR3 spans 15 residues. CDR3 DNA: TGTGCCAGCAGCTTAACGGGGCTTCGGGACACTGAAGCTTTCTTT. As protein: CASSLTGLRDTEAFF.

The chain couples TRBV5-1 to TRBJ1-2; perhaps TRBD1 as D (5 bases). The CDR3 is made up of 13 amino acids. V shed 7 bases and J shed 5 bases, with 15 bases lying between them. Germline V gene sequence: CDR1 SGHRS, CDR2 YFSETQ. The CDR3 DNA follows: TGCGCCAGCGCCGATATCCAGGGTTATGGCTACACCTTC. This codes for CASADIQGYGYTF. Using reference TRBV5-1 and TRBJ1-2 for the parts outside the CDR3, the full variable domain is KAGVTQTPRYLIKTRGQQVTLSCSPISGHRSVSWYQQTPGQGLQFLFEYFSETQRNKGNFPGRFSGRQFSNSRSEMNVSTLELGDSALYLCASADIQGYGYTFGSGTRLTVV.

The rearrangement uses TRBV6-1 and TRBJ2-2, with no clear D. Germline-derived CDR1 and CDR2 are MNHNS and SASEGT. The ends were cut back, 5 bases at V and 6 bases at J, with 13 bases in the middle. The CDR3 has 14 residues. In DNA form, the CDR3 reads TGTGCCAGCAGTATAACAACAAATTCCGGGGAGCTGTTTTTT. Amino acids: CASSITTNSGELFF.

This clone showed up just once. The chain combines TRBV28 with TRBJ1-2; the match to TRBD1 covers 8 bases. The CDR3 runs 13 residues. After removal of 7 bases from V and 3 bases from J, the junction contained 4 bases not matched to a gene. Germline CDR1 MDHEN, CDR2 SYDVKM. The DNA of the CDR3 is TGTGCCAGCATTACAGGGGGGGACTATGGCTACACCTTC. This codes for CASITGGDYGYTF.

The CDR3 sequence is CASSHDRTYGYTF. The DNA of the CDR3 is TGCGCCAGCAGTCACGACAGGACCTATGGCTACACCTTC. The chain joins TRBV4-1 to TRBJ1-2; D is perhaps TRBD1 (6 bases). Trimming took off 6 bases at V and 4 bases at J, with 12 bases between the two ends. The length of the CDR3 is 13 residues. Germline V gives CDR1 MGHRA, CDR2 YSYEKL.

CDR3 DNA: TGTGCCAGCAGTTACTCGCGGGGAAACACCATATATTTT. Translated: CASSYSRGNTIYF. V is TRBV6-5 and J is TRBJ1-3; D is undetermined. From germline, CDR1 is MNHEY and CDR2 SVGAGI. This CDR3 is 13 amino acids long. V shed 0 bases and J shed 4 bases, with 4 bases lying between them.

The chain recombines TRBV6-5 with TRBJ1-5; the match to TRBD1 covers 7 bases. This CDR3 region has 14 residues. CDR1 and CDR2 (germline): MNHEY, SVGAGI. J lost 6 bases, V lost 10 bases, and 12 bases had no gene match. This CDR3 reads CATSIRQGIQPQHF. In nucleotides, the CDR3 is TGTGCCACCTCCATCAGACAGGGCATTCAGCCCCAGCATTTT.

The J gene is TRBJ2-3, the V gene TRBV5-1, with TRBD1 matching 9 bases. CDR1 and CDR2 (germline): SGHRS, YFSETQ. After removal of 4 bases from V and 5 bases from J, the junction contained 11 bases not matched to a gene. This CDR3 is 16 amino acids long. The CDR3 bases are TGCGCCAGCAGCAGGACCGGGACAGGGTTGGTAGATACGCAGTATTTT. It is translated as CASSRTGTGLVDTQYF.

The rearrangement uses TRBV11-2 and TRBJ1-2; 8 bases align to TRBD1. Losses at the gene ends were 4 bases for V and 7 bases for J; bases not matched to a gene: 11. Germline lookup yields CDR1 SGHAT and CDR2 FQNNGV. The CDR3 contains 15 residues. The CDR3, as DNA: TGTGCCAGCAGCTCGCCCAGGGGGCGCTTGAGTGGCTACACCTTC. Its protein product is CASSSPRGRLSGYTF.

The J gene is TRBJ1-1, the V gene TRBV10-3, with D perhaps matching TRBD1 (6 bases). In germline, CDR1 is ENHRY, CDR2 SYGVKD. This CDR3 region has 15 residues. V was cut by 5 bases and J by 5 bases, with 18 bases left in between. The CDR3 DNA follows: TGTGCCATCAGTCGAGGACAGTCTGGAACAACTGAAGCTTTCTTT. Its translation is CAISRGQSGTTEAFF.

The chain has TRBV4-1 and TRBJ2-7, with D possibly being TRBD2 (6 bases). This CDR3 is built from 18 residues. From germline, CDR1 is MGHRA and CDR2 YSYEKL. The V and J ends lost 4 bases and 3 bases respectively, with 25 bases between them. The CDR3 loop is CASSPGGSPGGIIYEQYF. CDR3 nucleotide sequence: TGCGCCAGCAGCCCCGGAGGGAGTCCGGGCGGTATTATCTACGAGCAGTACTTC.

V is TRBV27 and J is TRBJ1-2, with TRBD1 as a possible D gene (5 bases). There are 13 residues in the CDR3. CDR1 and CDR2 from the germline V gene are MNHEY and SMNVEV (reference sequence). Deletions cut 6 bases from V and 4 bases from J, with 12 bases between. For the CDR3, the DNA is TGTGCCAGCAGGGAACGAAGGGGCTATGGCTACACCTTC. Translating gives CASRERRGYGYTF.

CDR3: CASSPLPQGTNYGYTF. The CDR3 DNA follows: TGTGCCAGCTCACCACTCCCACAGGGGACAAACTATGGCTACACCTTC. The chain employs TRBV18 and TRBJ1-2; 7 bases fit TRBD1. Unmatched junction bases numbered 7, after V lost 1 base and J lost 2 bases. This CDR3 region has 16 residues. Germline CDR1 reads KGHSH; CDR2 reads LQKENI. Complete variable domain (other parts from reference TRBV18 and TRBJ1-2): NAGVMQNPRHLVRRRGQEARLRCSPMKGHSHVYWYRQLPEEGLKFMVYLQKENIIDESGMPKERFSAEFPKEGPSILRIQQVVRGDSAAYFCASSPLPQGTNYGYTFGSGTRLTVV.

This sequence joins TRBV27 and TRBJ2-7; D remains unclear. Germline V lookup: CDR1 MNHEY, CDR2 SMNVEV (reference sequence). This CDR3 contains 10 residues. V was shortened by 10 bases and J by 3 bases, with 7 bases between the two germline ends. The CDR3: CATSFYEQYF. For the CDR3, the DNA is TGTGCCACCTCGTTCTACGAGCAGTACTTC.

The rearrangement links TRBV19 to TRBJ1-2; D call uncertain. Germline CDR1 reads LNHDA; CDR2 reads SQIVND (reference sequence). V gave up 5 bases and J gave up 2 bases, with 15 bases separating them. The CDR3 runs 15 residues. CDR3 loop: CASSFPLGRNYGYTF. DNA for the CDR3: TGTGCCAGTAGTTTCCCCCTGGGCAGGAACTATGGCTACACCTTC.

The chain combines TRBV9 with TRBJ1-5; D perhaps matches TRBD1 (6 bases). Per germline, CDR1 SGDLS and CDR2 YYNGEE. Trimming cost V 0 bases and J 11 bases, with 12 bases left between them. The CDR3 length is 13 residues. CDR3 sequence: CASSVDLSGAQHF. The DNA of the CDR3 is TGTGCCAGCAGCGTAGATCTCTCAGGGGCCCAGCATTTT.

V and J are TRBV19 and TRBJ2-1; 8 nucleotides align to TRBD1. The V and J ends lost 3 bases and 6 bases, in that order; junction bases with no gene match: 7. The germline V gene encodes CDR1 LNHDA and CDR2 SQIVND (reference sequence). CDR3 length: 15 amino acids. The CDR3 region has the DNA TGTGCCAGTAGTATGGTCAGGGGGCGCAGCAATGAGCAGTTCTTC. Residues: CASSMVRGRSNEQFF.

The V gene is TRBV5-1, the J gene TRBJ1-1, with a possible D match to TRBD1 (6 bases). Germline V lookup: CDR1 SGHRS, CDR2 YFSETQ. This CDR3 comprises 14 residues. The V and J ends lost 2 bases and 7 bases respectively, with 15 bases between them. CDR3: CASSFWTVGDEAFF. DNA of the CDR3: TGCGCCAGCAGCTTCTGGACAGTAGGCGATGAAGCTTTCTTT.

The V gene is TRBV5-1, the J gene TRBJ1-1, with 8 bases matching TRBD1. Germline V CDR1 and CDR2: SGHRS, YFSETQ. The CDR3 has 16 residues. Trimming removed 3 bases from V and 0 bases from J; junction bases left unmatched: 7. CDR3 loop: CASSSGGAGLNTEAFF. The CDR3 nucleotides are TGCGCCAGCAGCTCAGGGGGCGCAGGGTTGAACACTGAAGCTTTCTTT.

DNA for the CDR3: TGTGCCAACACAGACGGCAGGGATGAAAAACTGTTTTTT. Amino acids: CANTDGRDEKLFF. This rearrangement joins TRBV6-1 to TRBJ1-4; D possibly corresponds to TRBD1 (5 bases). The V and J ends lost 10 bases and 6 bases respectively, with 15 bases between them. Germline V gene data show CDR1 as MNHNS and CDR2 as SASEGT. The CDR3 contains 13 residues.

The chain uses TRBV11-3 and TRBJ2-1, with 11 bases fitting TRBD2. J gave up 5 bases and V 1 base, and 7 bases lay outside the gene matches. The germline V gene encodes CDR1 SGHNT and CDR2 YENEEA. This CDR3 comprises 17 residues. CDR3 loop: CASSLAGSGGAHNEQFF. In DNA form, the CDR3 reads TGTGCCAGCAGCTTAGCTGGTAGCGGGGGGGCCCACAATGAGCAGTTCTTC.

This clone was found a few times. The rearrangement uses TRBV28 and TRBJ1-2, with D tentatively TRBD1 (6 bases). This CDR3 region has 13 residues. Germline values: CDR1 MDHEN, CDR2 SYDVKM. With 6 bases removed from V and 8 bases from J, the gap between germline ends came to 16 bases. This CDR3 reads CASRVGGEGGYTF. The DNA of the CDR3 is TGTGCCAGCAGGGTAGGGGGAGAAGGCGGCTACACCTTC.

This chain uses TRBV18 with TRBJ2-7, with 7 bases lining up with TRBD2. There are 15 residues in the CDR3. V trimming: 0 bases; J trimming: 2 bases; junction bases outside the gene matches: 4. CDR1 is KGHSH and CDR2 is LQKENI in the germline V gene. The CDR3 DNA is TGTGCCAGCTCACCACCGCCTAGCGGTACCTACGAGCAGTACTTC. Protein: CASSPPPSGTYEQYF.

The J gene is TRBJ1-2, the V gene TRBV19, with 7 bases that match TRBD1. With V trimmed by 3 bases and J by 2 bases, 12 bases remained unmatched. This CDR3 has 17 amino acids. CDR1 is LNHDA, CDR2 SQIVND, per germline (reference sequence). The CDR3 is CASSISGTGTDNYGYTF. Written as DNA, the CDR3 is TGTGCCAGTAGTATTTCGGGGACCGGGACAGACAACTATGGCTACACCTTC. The full variable domain, completed using reference TRBV19 and TRBJ1-2, is DGGITQSPKYLFRKEGQNVTLSCEQNLNHDAMYWYRQDPGQGLRLIYYSQIVNDFQKGDIAEGYSVSREKKESFPLTVTSAQKNPTAFYLCASSISGTGTDNYGYTFGSGTRLTVV.